A selection of T cell receptor beta chains follows, all from one sample in a study of T cells in tuberculosis. The method was immunoSEQ multiplex PCR; TCRdb's version includes in-frame clones alone and lacks a portion of them. Of tens of thousands of clones in the sample, around 88% are singletons; the top ten hold about 5%. The source was PBMCs, collected at tuberculosis diagnosis. These TCRs come from an adult with tuberculosis. Both conserved end residues are part of each CDR3. The D gene is left open where the match is weak. A row's size may be missing; if present it is once, few, many or a size class.

TRBJ1-5 | TRBV10-3 | . | . | TGTGCCATCAGTGATATAGGGACTGCCAGGAGGCAGCCCCAGCATTTT | CAISDIGTARRQPQHF
TRBJ2-5 | TRBV30 | . | . | TGTGCCTGGAGGGCCTGGACAGCTCTAGTGGAGACCCAGTACTTC | CAWRAWTALVETQYF
TRBJ2-5 | TRBV7-3 | . | TRBD2 | TGTGCCAGCAGCCCTAGCGGGAGTGTAGGAGAGACCCAGTACTTC | CASSPSGSVGETQYF
TRBJ2-7 | TRBV30 | . | TRBD2 | TGTGCCTGGAGCCATAGCGGGAGGAGCGAGCAGTACTTC | CAWSHSGRSEQYF
TRBJ2-5 | TRBV6-1 | . | . | TGTGCCAGCAAGCGGAGAGGGGGTATTGAAGAGACCCAGTACTTC | CASKRRGGIEETQYF
TRBJ2-5 | TRBV5-1 | . | TRBD2 | TGCGCCAGCAGCTTGGCCATAACGGCGGGGGGCCTCACGGAGACCCAGTACTTC | CASSLAITAGGLTETQYF
TRBJ2-7 | TRBV6-4 | . | . | TGTGCCAGCAGTGATCTTCTCGAGCAGTACTTC | CASSDLLEQYF
TRBJ2-1 | TRBV9 | once | TRBD1 | TGTGCCAGCAGCCTACAGGGGGAGTTTTTTAATGAGCAGTTCTTC | CASSLQGEFFNEQFF
TRBJ1-2 | TRBV15 | once | . | TGTGCCACCAGCCAGAAAAAGAACTATGGCTACACCTTC | CATSQKKNYGYTF
TRBJ2-5 | TRBV6-6 | few | . | TGTGCCAGCAATGGGGGGGCGGAGACCCAGTACTTC | CASNGGAETQYF
TRBJ2-2 | TRBV5-8 | . | . | TGTGCCAGCAGCACGACTGGCAACACCGGGGAGCTGTTTTTT | CASSTTGNTGELFF
TRBJ2-2 | TRBV27 | . | . | TGTGCCAGCAGTTTATCGTTGGCGGGCACCGGGGAGCTGTTTTTT | CASSLSLAGTGELFF
TRBJ2-5 | TRBV18 | . | . | TGTGCCAGCTCACCATCCCCAGGGGCAGGGGAGACCCAGTACTTC | CASSPSPGAGETQYF
TRBJ2-1 | TRBV9 | . | . | TGTGCCAGCAGCGTAGGTCGGGTTCCGGATGAGCAGTTCTTC | CASSVGRVPDEQFF
TRBJ1-2 | TRBV5-6 | . | . | TGTGCCAGCAGCTATGACAGTCACTACACCTTC | CASSYDSHYTF
TRBJ2-7 | TRBV12-5 | . | . | TGTGCTAGTGTCGAGGGGGCCTACGAGCAGTACTTC | CASVEGAYEQYF
TRBJ1-2 | TRBV5-5 | . | . | TGTGCCAGCAGCTTGGGGAGGGACTATGGCTACACCTTC | CASSLGRDYGYTF
TRBJ2-7 | TRBV12-5 | . | TRBD1 | TGTGCTAGTGGTTCCCACAGGGACAGAGACTACGAGCAGTACTTC | CASGSHRDRDYEQYF
TRBJ1-5 | TRBV21-1 | . | . | TGTGCCAGCAGCAACGGACAGGTGCGGCCCCACAATCAGCCCCAGCATTTT | CASSNGQVRPHNQPQHF
TRBJ2-1 | TRBV5-1 | once | TRBD2 | TGCGCCAGCAGCTTGAGGGCGGGGGGGCTAGGTGAGCAGTTCTTC | CASSLRAGGLGEQFF
TRBJ2-1 | TRBV6-4 | . | . | TGTGCCAGCAGTGACTCGAGATTGGGCGCTCGGAAGCAGTTCTTC | CASSDSRLGARKQFF
TRBJ2-2 | TRBV6-5 | once | TRBD2 | TGTGCCAGCAGGACTAGCGGAGACACCGGGGAGCTGTTTTTT | CASRTSGDTGELFF
TRBJ2-5 | TRBV18 | . | . | TGTGCCAGCTCACCACCGCCAGGGGTCGAGACCCAGTACTTC | CASSPPPGVETQYF
TRBJ2-1 | TRBV30 | once | . | TGTGCCTGGAGTCCAGGGGTGTCCTACAATGAGCAGTTCTTC | CAWSPGVSYNEQFF
TRBJ1-1 | TRBV5-4 | . | . | TGTGCCAGCAGCTCTACGGGGTTGACTGAAGCTTTCTTT | CASSSTGLTEAFF
TRBJ1-1 | TRBV4-2 | . | TRBD1 | TGTGCCAGCAGCCAAGAGACAGGGGACATGAACACTGAAGCTTTCTTT | CASSQETGDMNTEAFF
TRBJ2-5 | TRBV2 | . | TRBD1 | TGTGCCAGCAGGGCGGGACAGGGAAAAGAGACCCAGTACTTC | CASRAGQGKETQYF
TRBJ1-2 | TRBV6-1 | . | . | TGTGCCAGCATTCCCCCGGGGGGATACTATGGCTACACCTTC | CASIPPGGYYGYTF
TRBJ2-3 | TRBV2 | . | . | TGTGCCAGCAGTGCGGCAGGGGGGACAGATACGCAGTATTTT | CASSAAGGTDTQYF
TRBJ2-3 | TRBV9 | . | . | TGTGCCAGCAGCCTTTGGGGACTGGATACGCAGTATTTT | CASSLWGLDTQYF
TRBJ2-1 | TRBV2 | . | TRBD2 | TGTGCCAGCAGTGAAGCGGGACTAGCCCTCAATCTCTTC | CASSEAGLALNLF
TRBJ2-7 | TRBV11-1 | . | . | TGTGCCAGCAGCTTACGAGAGGGGGACGAGCAGTACTTC | CASSLREGDEQYF
TRBJ1-6 | TRBV7-8 | . | . | TGTGCCAGCAGCCCAGACACCGTCTCCTATAATTCACCCCTCCACTTT | CASSPDTVSYNSPLHF
TRBJ1-3 | TRBV4-1 | . | . | TGCGCCAGCAGCCAAGTCGGTGGAAACACCATATATTTT | CASSQVGGNTIYF
TRBJ2-7 | TRBV13 | . | TRBD2 | TGTGCCAGCAGCTCGGGACTAGCAGGGTACGAGCAGTACTTC | CASSSGLAGYEQYF
TRBJ2-5 | TRBV4-1 | once | . | TGCGCCAGCAGCCAAGGGAGGGGGCTGTACCAAGAGACCCAGTACTTC | CASSQGRGLYQETQYF
TRBJ2-1 | TRBV9 | . | TRBD1 | TGTGCCAGCAGCGGCGCGGGACAGGGGATCGATGAGCAGTTCTTC | CASSGAGQGIDEQFF
TRBJ2-2 | TRBV6-1 | . | TRBD2 | TGTGCCAGCAGTGAAGTTAGCGGGGGGACCGGGGAGCTGTTTTTT | CASSEVSGGTGELFF
TRBJ1-1 | TRBV5-1 | once | . | TGCGCCAGCAGCTTGGCCGGAGCGGCGAACACTGAAGCTTTCTTT | CASSLAGAANTEAFF
TRBJ2-3 | TRBV14 | . | TRBD2 | TGTGCCAGCAGCCAAGTTGGAGCTAGCGGGAGGCGACCCTCCACGCAGTATTTT | CASSQVGASGRRPSTQYF
TRBJ1-1 | TRBV19 | . | . | TGTGCCAGTAGTAGAGGGGGGGGACGGAATGAAGCTTTCTTT | CASSRGGGRNEAFF
TRBJ2-2 | TRBV2 | . | TRBD2 | TGTGCCAGCACGGGTAGCGGGGGGCCGATCACCGGGGAGCTGTTTTTT | CASTGSGGPITGELFF
TRBJ2-3 | TRBV29-1 | . | TRBD2 | TGCAGCGTTGAAGGTTTGCTAGCGGGAACCACAGATACGCAGTATTTT | CSVEGLLAGTTDTQYF
TRBJ2-1 | TRBV30 | . | . | TGTGCCTGGAGTGGGGGACTTGAGCAGTTCTTC | CAWSGGLEQFF
TRBJ1-1 | TRBV28 | few | TRBD1 | TGTGCCAGCAGTACCGGTCGCAGGGGGTTCGACACTGAAGCTTTCTTT | CASSTGRRGFDTEAFF
TRBJ2-5 | TRBV15 | once | . | TGTGCCACCAGCAGGGCCTCAGGGGAAAGGGAGACCCAGTACTTC | CATSRASGERETQYF
TRBJ1-5 | TRBV28 | . | TRBD1 | TGTGCCAGCAGTGTCCCGGCAGGGGGAAATCAGCCCCAGCATTTT | CASSVPAGGNQPQHF
TRBJ2-1 | TRBV4-1 | . | TRBD2 | TGCGCCAGCAGCCAAATTAGCGGGAGTACGTCAAATGAGCAGTTCTTC | CASSQISGSTSNEQFF